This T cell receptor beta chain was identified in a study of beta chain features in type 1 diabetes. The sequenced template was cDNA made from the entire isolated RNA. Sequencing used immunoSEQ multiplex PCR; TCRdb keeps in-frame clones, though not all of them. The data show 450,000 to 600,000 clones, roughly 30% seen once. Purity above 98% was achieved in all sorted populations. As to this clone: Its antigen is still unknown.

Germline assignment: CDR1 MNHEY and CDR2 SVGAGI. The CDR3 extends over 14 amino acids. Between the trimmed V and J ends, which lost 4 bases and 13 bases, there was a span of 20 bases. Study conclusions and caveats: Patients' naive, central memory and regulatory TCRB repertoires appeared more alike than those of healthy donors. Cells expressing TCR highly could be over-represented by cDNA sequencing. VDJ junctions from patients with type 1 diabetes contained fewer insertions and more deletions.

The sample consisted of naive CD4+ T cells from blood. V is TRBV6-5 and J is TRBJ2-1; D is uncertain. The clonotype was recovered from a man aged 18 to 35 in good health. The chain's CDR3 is CASSSLVRPWAQFF. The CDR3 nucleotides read TGTGCCAGCAGTTCCCTCGTGAGGCCTTGGGCTCAGTTCTTC.